This T cell receptor (beta chain) was sequenced during a study of a mutant IDH1 vaccine in newly diagnosed glioma. Across the whole study: During weeks 1, 3, 5, 7, 11, 15, 19 and 23, patients received eight vaccinations. Patients began vaccination 4-6 weeks after radiotherapy alone, or with temozolomide cycles. Most had both radiotherapy and temozolomide beforehand; others had only one.

Assay used: immunoSEQ multiplex PCR; TCRdb lists only in-frame clones, some missing. The profile shows tens of thousands of clones, around 80% of them singletons. Time point here: week 23, last vaccination. Mutant IDH1 20-mer peptide, at 300 ug, made up each vaccine dose, with topical imiquimod. About this clone: What it binds is unknown.

V lost 2 bases and J lost 1; bases outside the gene matches: 6. Germline V gives CDR1 SGHDT, CDR2 YYEEEE. This CDR3 is built from 15 residues. This sequence was found in a woman aged 40 to 50 with glioma. Some clones in this sample may be carry-over from other donors' samples. The source material was PBMCs, sampled from a glioma patient whose treatment included an IDH1 peptide vaccine. The chain employs TRBV5-6 and TRBJ2-7, with 7 bases matching TRBD1. In nucleotides, the CDR3 is TGTGCCAGCAGCTTTCTGGGACAGCGGTCCTACGAGCAGTACTTC. Translation: CASSFLGQRSYEQYF.